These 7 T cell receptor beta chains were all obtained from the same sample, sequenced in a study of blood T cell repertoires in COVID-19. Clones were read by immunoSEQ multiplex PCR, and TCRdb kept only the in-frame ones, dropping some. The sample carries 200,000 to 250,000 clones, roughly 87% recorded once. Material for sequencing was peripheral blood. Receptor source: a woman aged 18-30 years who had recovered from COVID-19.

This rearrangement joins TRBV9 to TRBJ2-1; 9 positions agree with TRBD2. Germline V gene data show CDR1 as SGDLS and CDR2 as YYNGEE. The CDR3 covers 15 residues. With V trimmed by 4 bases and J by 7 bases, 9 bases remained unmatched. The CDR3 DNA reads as TGTGCCAGCAGCCCGACTAGCGGTTGGAGGAATGAGCAGTTCTTC. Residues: CASSPTSGWRNEQFF.

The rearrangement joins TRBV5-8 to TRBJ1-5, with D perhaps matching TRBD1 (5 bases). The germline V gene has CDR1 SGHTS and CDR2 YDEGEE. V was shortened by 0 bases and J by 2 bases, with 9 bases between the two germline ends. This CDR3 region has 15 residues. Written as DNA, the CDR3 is TGTGCCAGCAGCTTGGAAGGGGTCGGCAATCAGCCCCAGCATTTT. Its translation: CASSLEGVGNQPQHF.

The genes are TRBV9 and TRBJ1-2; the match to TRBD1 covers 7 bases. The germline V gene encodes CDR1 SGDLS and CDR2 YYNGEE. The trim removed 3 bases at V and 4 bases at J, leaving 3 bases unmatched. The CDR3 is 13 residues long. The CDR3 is CASSEGTVYGYTF. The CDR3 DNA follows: TGTGCCAGCAGCGAAGGGACAGTCTATGGCTACACCTTC.

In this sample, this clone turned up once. The CDR3 nucleotides read TGTGCCAGCAGCGTAGGGCCCGGGACTAGCGACACAGATACGCAGTATTTT. Encoded protein: CASSVGPGTSDTDTQYF. V and J are TRBV9 and TRBJ2-3, with 10 bases aligning to TRBD2. This CDR3 is built from 17 residues. Germline CDR1 is SGDLS and CDR2 is YYNGEE. V lost 0 bases and J lost 2; bases outside the gene matches: 6.

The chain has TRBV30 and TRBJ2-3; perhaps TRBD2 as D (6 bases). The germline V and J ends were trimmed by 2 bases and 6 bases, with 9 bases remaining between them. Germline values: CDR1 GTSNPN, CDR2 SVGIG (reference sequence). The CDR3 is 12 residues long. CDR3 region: CAWSSGEDTQYF. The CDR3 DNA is TGTGCCTGGAGTTCGGGGGAGGATACGCAGTATTTT.

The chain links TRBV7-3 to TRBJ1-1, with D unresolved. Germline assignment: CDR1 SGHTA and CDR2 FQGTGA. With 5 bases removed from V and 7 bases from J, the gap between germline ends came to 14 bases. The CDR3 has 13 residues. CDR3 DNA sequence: TGTGCCAGCAGCCCGTTACGTGGAGGTGAAGCTTTCTTT. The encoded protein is CASSPLRGGEAFF.

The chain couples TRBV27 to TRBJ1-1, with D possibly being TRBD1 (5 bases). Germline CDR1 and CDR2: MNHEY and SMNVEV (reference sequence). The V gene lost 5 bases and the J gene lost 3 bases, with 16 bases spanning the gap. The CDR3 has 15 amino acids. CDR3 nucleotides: TGTGCCAGCAGTCTCCTTACCCAGGGATACACTGAAGCTTTCTTT. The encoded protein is CASSLLTQGYTEAFF.